Each of the 25 T cell receptor beta chains below was sequenced from the same sample in a study of cytomegalovirus exposure and HLA in healthy donors. 60 Vbeta and 13 Jbeta primers were used in PCR. Some clones are missing from TCRdb's copy, which holds only in-frame ones; the method was immunoSEQ multiplex PCR. Of approximately 190,000 clones detected, roughly 73% appear once; the ten largest clones hold approximately 2%. Sequencing was performed on PBMCs. Every receptor here comes from a woman in her 30s in good health and CMV-seronegative.

This clone has only a few counts. The rearrangement links TRBV4-2 to TRBJ2-2; maybe TRBD2 (5 bases). Trimming removed 4 bases from V and 0 bases from J, with 15 bases in between. Germline V gene sequence: CDR1 LGHNA, CDR2 YNFKEQ. The CDR3 extends over 17 amino acids. CDR3 coding DNA: TGTGCCAGCAGCCTCCTGGAGGAGGCGGCGAACACCGGGGAGCTGTTTTTT. Protein sequence: CASSLLEEAANTGELFF.

The chain recombines TRBV6-6 with TRBJ1-1, with D perhaps matching TRBD1 (6 bases). V lost 5 bases and J 4 bases, leaving 14 bases between the germline ends. Germline V lookup: CDR1 MNHNY, CDR2 SVGAGI (reference sequence). The CDR3 is 14 amino acids. CDR3 loop: CASSVGGVGTEAFF. CDR3 nucleotide sequence: TGTGCCAGCAGTGTAGGGGGGGTTGGCACTGAAGCTTTCTTT.

The rearrangement links TRBV4-1 to TRBJ1-3; 7 bases are shared with TRBD1. The V segment lost 1 base and the J segment 0 bases; nucleotides outside the gene matches: 6. Germline assignment: CDR1 MGHRA and CDR2 YSYEKL. The CDR3 extends over 17 amino acids. CDR3 residues: CASSQGSGGSSGNTIYF. The CDR3 DNA follows: TGCGCCAGCAGCCAAGGGTCAGGGGGTAGCTCTGGAAACACCATATATTTT.

The rearrangement uses TRBV5-6 and TRBJ1-1; tentatively, D is TRBD1 (5 bases). The germline V gene has CDR1 SGHDT and CDR2 YYEEEE. V was clipped by 4 bases and J by 5 bases, with 12 bases between them. The CDR3 is 13 amino acids. The CDR3 coding sequence is TGTGCCAGCAGCGTCGGGGGGGGGACTGAAGCTTTCTTT. Protein product: CASSVGGGTEAFF.

The chain joins TRBV2 to TRBJ2-2; 12 nucleotides align to TRBD1. The V segment lost 5 bases and the J segment 6 bases; nucleotides outside the gene matches: 7. The CDR3 is 16 residues long. Germline lookup yields CDR1 SNHLY and CDR2 FYNNEI. CDR3 loop: CASSTGTGGLPGELFF. In DNA form, the CDR3 reads TGTGCCAGCAGTACCGGGACAGGGGGCCTTCCCGGGGAGCTGTTTTTT.

Only one count was recorded for this clone. The chain links TRBV5-1 to TRBJ2-7; TRBD2 matches at 8 bases. Germline V gene data show CDR1 as SGHRS and CDR2 as YFSETQ. The CDR3 covers 13 residues. V was clipped by 5 bases and J by 0 bases; unmatched bases: 1. The CDR3 nucleotides are TGCGCCAGCAGACGGGGGGGCTCCTACGAGCAGTACTTC. This translates into CASRRGGSYEQYF.

The chain links TRBV19 to TRBJ2-1; 7 bases map to TRBD2. Germline V lookup: CDR1 LNHDA, CDR2 SQIVND (reference sequence). V trimming: 1 base; J trimming: 6 bases; junction bases outside the gene matches: 6. The length of the CDR3 is 15 residues. The chain's CDR3 is CASSIVASGGNEQFF. The CDR3 DNA reads TGTGCCAGTAGTATAGTCGCGTCGGGGGGCAATGAGCAGTTCTTC.

This clone turned up a few times. This chain links TRBV5-1 with TRBJ1-1; the match to TRBD1 covers 9 bases. Germline assignment: CDR1 SGHRS and CDR2 YFSETQ. The CDR3 spans 15 residues. V was pared by 3 bases and J by 3 bases, with 6 bases of the junction left unmatched. The DNA for the CDR3 is TGCGCCAGCAGCTCCGACAGGGGGTCGTACACTGAAGCTTTCTTT. As protein: CASSSDRGSYTEAFF.

V and J are TRBV7-9 and TRBJ2-2; the D gene is possibly TRBD2 (5 bases). The CDR3 has 14 residues. The V gene's germline CDR1 is SEHNR and CDR2 FQNEAQ (reference sequence). Trimming pared 5 bases from V and 9 bases from J, leaving 16 bases between. CDR3 region: CASSPDVEGRELFF. Here the CDR3 DNA reads TGTGCCAGCAGCCCTGACGTTGAGGGAAGGGAGCTGTTTTTT.

This sequence joins TRBV18 and TRBJ2-3; possibly TRBD2 for D (5 bases). The germline V gene has CDR1 KGHSH and CDR2 LQKENI. CDR3 length: 14 residues. The V end was cut by 6 bases, the J end by 3 bases, with 13 bases between. The CDR3 DNA is TGTGCCAGCTCCGTAGGGCTAGCAACAGATACGCAGTATTTT. It specifies CASSVGLATDTQYF.

The chain recombines TRBV28 with TRBJ2-2; TRBD1 matches 7 bases. Germline CDR1 and CDR2: MDHEN and SYDVKM. V dropped 5 bases and J dropped 4; count of bases not matched to a gene: 4. The CDR3 is 14 residues long. The chain's CDR3 is CASSPGQVTGELFF. CDR3 in DNA: TGTGCCAGCAGTCCCGGACAGGTCACCGGGGAGCTGTTTTTT. Filled out from reference TRBV28 and TRBJ2-2, the complete variable domain reads DVKVTQSSRYLVKRTGEKVFLECVQDMDHENMFWYRQDPGLGLRLIYFSYDVKMKEKGDIPEGYSVSREKKERFSLILESASTNQTSMYLCASSPGQVTGELFFGEGSRLTVL.

The chain has TRBV5-5 and TRBJ1-5; 7 bases line up with TRBD1. Per germline, CDR1 SGHKS and CDR2 YYEKEE (reference sequence). The CDR3 has 17 amino acids. The J segment lost 2 bases and the V segment lost 1 base, leaving 9 bases of the junction unmatched. The DNA for the CDR3 is TGTGCCAGCAGCTTGTTAGAGGGGGCGGTGGGCAATCAGCCCCAGCATTTT. This gives the protein CASSLLEGAVGNQPQHF.

This chain links TRBV4-1 with TRBJ1-5; 7 bases line up with TRBD1. The J segment lost 4 bases and the V segment lost 1 base, leaving 7 bases of the junction unmatched. The germline V gene encodes CDR1 MGHRA and CDR2 YSYEKL. This CDR3 spans 16 amino acids. The CDR3 spells CASSQAWTGGNQPQHF. Here the CDR3 DNA reads TGCGCCAGCAGCCAAGCCTGGACAGGCGGTAATCAGCCCCAGCATTTT.

The chain joins TRBV12-5 to TRBJ1-1; 9 bases line up with TRBD1. The V gene's germline CDR1 is LGHNT and CDR2 FRNRAP. This CDR3 has 13 residues. With V trimmed by 9 bases and J by 5 bases, 7 bases remained unmatched. The CDR3 sequence: CASGTGPRTEAFF. For the CDR3, the DNA is TGTGCTAGCGGGACAGGGCCGAGAACTGAAGCTTTCTTT.

V gene TRBV19 combines with J gene TRBJ1-1; 8 bases align to TRBD1. The CDR3 length is 15 residues. With V trimmed by 3 bases and J by 1 base, 4 bases remained unmatched. Per the germline V gene, CDR1 is LNHDA and CDR2 is SQIVND (reference sequence). This CDR3 reads CASSIIGQGNTEAFF. Written as DNA, the CDR3 is TGTGCCAGTAGTATTATCGGACAGGGGAACACTGAAGCTTTCTTT.

This clone occurred once. The chain uses TRBV5-6 and TRBJ2-5; D is possibly TRBD2 (6 bases). The CDR3 consists of 14 residues. Trimming cost V 3 bases and J 4 bases, with 13 bases left between them. Germline V lookup: CDR1 SGHDT, CDR2 YYEEEE. CDR3 protein: CASSYLGGVETQYF. The CDR3 DNA reads as TGTGCCAGCAGCTATCTCGGGGGTGTAGAGACCCAGTACTTC.

This clone was observed a handful of times. This chain joins TRBV6-6 and TRBJ2-2; TRBD2 might be the D (6 bases). The CDR3 is 15 amino acids. Germline lookup yields CDR1 MNHNY and CDR2 SVGAGI (reference sequence). Trimming left V 6 bases short and J 4 bases short, with 15 bases between. The CDR3 here is CASSVRSGGTGELFF. The DNA for the CDR3 is TGTGCCAGCAGCGTCAGGTCCGGGGGCACCGGGGAGCTGTTTTTT.

As concerns this clone: Compared with germline, one end of the junction differs, possibly owing to a read error. The chain links TRBV4-1 to TRBJ2-3, with a possible D match to TRBD2 (5 bases). This CDR3 is 15 amino acids long. In germline, CDR1 is MGHRA, CDR2 YSYEKL. The CDR3 reads CASGQVGVETDTQYF. Written as DNA, the CDR3 is TGCGCCAGCGGCCAAGTCGGGGTAGAGACAGATACGCAGTATTTT.

This chain connects TRBV2 to TRBJ2-4; TRBD2 agrees at 11 bases. V lost 2 bases, J lost 6 bases, and 3 bases stayed unmatched. CDR3 length: 15 residues. Germline CDR1 SNHLY, CDR2 FYNNEI. The DNA of the CDR3 is TGTGCCAGCAGTGAAAGACTAGCGGGGTTAAACATTCAGTACTTC. This gives the protein CASSERLAGLNIQYF.

A single count supports this clone. The rearrangement links TRBV19 to TRBJ2-3, with 12 bases lining up with TRBD2. This CDR3 region has 15 residues. V lost 5 bases and J lost 3; bases outside the gene matches: 3. Germline values: CDR1 LNHDA, CDR2 SQIVND (reference sequence). The CDR3 loop is CASSSTSGSTDTQYF. In nucleotides, the CDR3 is TGTGCCAGTAGTTCGACTAGCGGGAGTACAGATACGCAGTATTTT.

This chain links TRBV7-3 with TRBJ1-2; perhaps TRBD1 as D (6 bases). V was shortened by 5 bases and J by 0 bases, with 13 bases between the two germline ends. Germline assignment: CDR1 SGHTA and CDR2 FQGTGA. There are 15 residues in the CDR3. CDR3 loop: CASSQQGGTNYGYTF. CDR3 DNA sequence: TGTGCCAGCAGCCAACAGGGTGGGACTAACTATGGCTACACCTTC.

CDR3 in DNA: TGCGCCAGCAGTCAGCTCCCTACAGGGGGAGTCTACGAGCAGTACTTC. The encoded protein is CASSQLPTGGVYEQYF. The chain joins TRBV4-3 to TRBJ2-7; 8 nucleotides agree with TRBD1. Trimming took 6 bases from V and 3 from J; bases not matched to a gene: 13. CDR1 is LGHNA, CDR2 YSLEER, per germline. The CDR3 has 16 amino acids.

V gene TRBV18 combines with J gene TRBJ2-1, with 12 nucleotides matching TRBD2. CDR1 and CDR2 from the germline V gene are KGHSH and LQKENI. The J segment lost 9 bases and the V segment lost 3 bases, leaving 15 bases of the junction unmatched. The CDR3 is 18 residues long. The CDR3 DNA is TGTGCCAGCTCACCTTGGCCTAGCGGGAGGGCCGGTGGCACTGAGCAGTTCTTC. It yields the protein CASSPWPSGRAGGTEQFF.

The chain carries TRBV7-9 and TRBJ2-3, with 9 positions matching TRBD2. Per germline, CDR1 SEHNR and CDR2 FQNEAQ (reference sequence). J was trimmed by 4 bases and V by 0 bases; bases with no gene match: 5. The CDR3 is made up of 16 amino acids. The CDR3 spells CASSLAGGRVADTQYF. DNA of the CDR3: TGTGCCAGCAGCTTAGCTGGCGGGAGGGTCGCAGATACGCAGTATTTT. The complete variable domain, with remaining parts taken from reference TRBV7-9 and TRBJ2-3, reads DTGVSQNPRHKITKRGQNVTFRCDPISEHNRLYWYRQTLGQGPEFLTYFQNEAQLEKSRLLSDRFSAERPKGSFSTLEIQRTEQGDSAMYLCASSLAGGRVADTQYFGPGTRLTVL.

The chain is built from TRBV30 and TRBJ2-2; the match to TRBD2 covers 10 bases. Per the germline V gene, CDR1 is GTSNPN and CDR2 is SVGIG (reference sequence). The CDR3 runs to 16 residues. After removal of 3 bases from V and 2 bases from J, the junction contained 6 bases not matched to a gene. Here the CDR3 reads CAWSPLAGGNTGELFF. The CDR3 DNA is TGTGCCTGGAGCCCCTTAGCGGGAGGAAACACCGGGGAGCTGTTTTTT. The full variable domain, its missing parts supplied by reference TRBV30 and TRBJ2-2, is SQTIHQWPATLVQPVGSPLSLECTVEGTSNPNLYWYRQAAGRGLQLLFYSVGIGQISSEVPQNLSASRPQDRQFILSSKKLLLSDSGFYLCAWSPLAGGNTGELFFGEGSRLTVL.